Here is one T cell receptor (beta chain) with its context. Its antigen is still unknown. The sample belongs to a study of cytomegalovirus exposure and HLA in healthy donors. Whole-study results and caveats: Both high specificity and high sensitivity reportedly marked the classifier's diagnosis of cytomegalovirus status. A link between a missense DCLRE1C variant and TCR beta V- and J-gene trimming emerged from a later analysis. Most TCR sequences were uncommon, yet certain public TCRs appeared in many donors. Earlier analysis found most TCR beta V segments productive about 87% or about 30% of the time.

J was trimmed by 9 bases and V by 5 bases; bases with no gene match: 13. This CDR3 comprises 16 residues. Germline-derived CDR1 and CDR2 are MDHEN and SYDVKM. 13 Jbeta primers and 60 Vbeta primers were used for the PCR. The data were produced by immunoSEQ multiplex PCR, yet TCRdb's version contains in-frame clones alone and is incomplete. The listing contains more than 95,000 clones. The chain uses TRBV28 and TRBJ2-1, with 10 bases aligning to TRBD2. The specimen was PBMCs. This TCR came from a man under 40 in good health and CMV-seronegative. The CDR3 sequence: CASSTPLAGESGEQFF. The CDR3 DNA reads as TGTGCCAGCAGTACCCCTCTAGCGGGAGAGTCGGGTGAGCAGTTCTTC.